This TCR beta chain is drawn from a study of graft-versus-host responses after intestinal transplantation. Trimming left V 3 bases short and J 4 bases short, with 16 bases between. Germline CDR1 reads GTSNPN; CDR2 reads SVGIG (reference sequence). This CDR3 has 15 residues. Assay used: immunoSEQ multiplex PCR; TCRdb lists only in-frame clones, some missing. Of a few thousand clones detected, about 85% appear once; the ten largest clones hold roughly 11%. Intraepithelial and lamina propria lymphocytes were freed from processed graft tissue. The V and J genes are TRBV30 and TRBJ1-5, with D unresolved. This TCR came from a human patient who received an intestinal transplant, so some T cells may come from the graft donor. Specimen: ileum tissue, collected 156 days after intestinal transplant. The CDR3 region is CAWSPSGSLNQPQHF. The CDR3, as DNA: TGTGCCTGGAGCCCCTCCGGCAGCCTAAATCAGCCCCAGCATTTT.